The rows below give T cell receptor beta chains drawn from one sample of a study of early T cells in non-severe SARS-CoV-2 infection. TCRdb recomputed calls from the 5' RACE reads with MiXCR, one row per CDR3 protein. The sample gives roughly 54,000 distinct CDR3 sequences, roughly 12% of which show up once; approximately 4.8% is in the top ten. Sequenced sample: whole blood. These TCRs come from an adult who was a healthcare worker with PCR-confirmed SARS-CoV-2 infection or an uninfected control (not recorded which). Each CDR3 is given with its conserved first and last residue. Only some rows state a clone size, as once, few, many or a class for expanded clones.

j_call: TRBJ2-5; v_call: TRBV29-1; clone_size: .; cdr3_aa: CSVVGGMGETQYF
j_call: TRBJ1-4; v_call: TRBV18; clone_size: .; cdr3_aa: CASSPPSVTDNEKLFF
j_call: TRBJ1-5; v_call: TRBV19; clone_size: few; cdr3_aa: CASSIGGSNQPQHF
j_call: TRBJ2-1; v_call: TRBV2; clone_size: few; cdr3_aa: CASSPTSGGHNEQFF
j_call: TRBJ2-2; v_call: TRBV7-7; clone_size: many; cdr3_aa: CASSSSPGGELFF
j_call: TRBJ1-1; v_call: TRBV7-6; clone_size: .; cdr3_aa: CASSLNGNQNTEAFF
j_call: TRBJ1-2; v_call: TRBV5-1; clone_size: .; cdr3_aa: CASSGQGAYGYTF
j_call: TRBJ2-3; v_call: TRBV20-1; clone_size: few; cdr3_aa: CSASSQGDVRTDTQYF
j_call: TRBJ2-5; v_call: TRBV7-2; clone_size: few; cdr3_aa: CASSQTPRRQETQYF
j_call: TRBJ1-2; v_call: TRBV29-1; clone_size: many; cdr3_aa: CSVGEVSGGYTF
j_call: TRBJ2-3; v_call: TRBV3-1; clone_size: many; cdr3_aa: CASSFYVAEEADTQYF
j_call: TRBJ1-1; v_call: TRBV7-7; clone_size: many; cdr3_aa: CASSSGPGTEAFF
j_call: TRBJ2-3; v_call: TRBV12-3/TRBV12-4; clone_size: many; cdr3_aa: CASSLSSNYPDTQYF
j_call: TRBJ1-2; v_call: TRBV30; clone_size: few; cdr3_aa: CAWSTGRIGGSYGYTF